This T cell receptor (beta chain) is from a study of T-cell memory formation after mild COVID-19. Study outcomes and limitations: Contracting clones localized mainly to CM and EM when CD4+ and mainly to EMRA when CD8+.

The germline CDR1 and CDR2 sequences are SGHTA and FQGTGA. Unmatched junction bases numbered 4, after V lost 2 bases and J lost 7 bases. The CDR3 has 14 amino acids. With constant-segment primers, 5'RACE yielded cDNA libraries of TCR alpha and TCR beta that carried sample barcodes and UMIs. TCRdb re-called the 5' RACE reads through MiXCR, storing one row per CDR3 protein. The data show around 300,000 distinct CDR3 sequences, 15% to 20% seen once. In regard to this clonotype: As yet, its antigen is unknown.

The rearrangement joins TRBV7-3 to TRBJ2-2, with TRBD1 identical over 7 bases. The clonotype originates from a man aged 18 to 30 who had mild COVID-19 (a few samples of this study predate the infection). Cell type and time point are not known. The specimen was PBMCs or a T cell subset sorted from them (not recorded which). This CDR3 is CASSLVQGDGELFF. In DNA, the CDR3 is TGTGCCAGCAGCTTAGTGCAGGGGGACGGGGAGCTGTTTTTT.